The next 18 T cell receptor beta chains were all read from a single sample in a study of blood T cell repertoires in COVID-19. Some clones are missing from TCRdb's copy, which holds only in-frame ones; the method was immunoSEQ multiplex PCR. The sample has 95,000 to 100,000 clones; about 89% are singletons. Sequences were obtained from peripheral blood. Every receptor here comes from a woman aged 25 to 39 with acute or convalescent COVID-19.

The chain recombines TRBV13 with TRBJ2-4; D gene unclear. Germline CDR1 is PRHDT and CDR2 is FYEKMQ (reference sequence). This CDR3 contains 15 residues. V shed 0 bases and J shed 7 bases, with 13 bases lying between them. The DNA of the CDR3 is TGTGCCAGCAGCTTAGGATCCAGCGATGGGAACATTCAGTACTTC. This sequence encodes CASSLGSSDGNIQYF. Filled out from reference TRBV13 and TRBJ2-4, the complete variable domain reads AAGVIQSPRHLIKEKRETATLKCYPIPRHDTVYWYQQGPGQDPQFLISFYEKMQSDKGSIPDRFSAQQFSDYHSELNMSSLELGDSALYFCASSLGSSDGNIQYFGAGTRLSVL.

The chain is built from TRBV6-1 and TRBJ2-1, with D maybe TRBD2 (6 bases). The CDR3 spans 15 residues. V dropped 1 base and J dropped 0 bases, with 7 bases sitting between them. Germline V gene sequence: CDR1 MNHNS, CDR2 SASEGT. CDR3 loop: CASSEDGSSYNEQFF. Written as DNA, the CDR3 is TGTGCCAGCAGTGAAGACGGGAGCTCCTACAATGAGCAGTTCTTC.

V gene TRBV5-4 combines with J gene TRBJ2-7, with TRBD1 matching 9 bases. The CDR3 has 15 amino acids. Germline lookup yields CDR1 SGHNT and CDR2 YYREEE (reference sequence). The junction had 5 bases not matched to a gene; V was cut back by 0 bases and J by 4 bases. The DNA of the CDR3 is TGTGCCAGCAGCTTGGGGGGGACAGGGAGGTACGAGCAGTACTTC. The encoded protein is CASSLGGTGRYEQYF.

The V gene is TRBV7-5, the J gene TRBJ1-4. TRBV7-5 is a pseudogene segment. The CDR3 is 16 amino acids. The CDR3: CVRSRRGGNLNEKLFF. The CDR3 DNA reads TGTGTCAGAAGCCGGAGGGGGGGGAACCTTAATGAAAAACTGTTTTTT.

The genes are TRBV6-6 and TRBJ2-2, with 11 bases fitting TRBD2. Trimming took 7 bases from V and 5 from J; bases not matched to a gene: 15. Germline CDR1 is MNHNY and CDR2 is SVGAGI (reference sequence). The CDR3 is 18 amino acids. The CDR3 protein is CASTRSGLAGGVTGELFF. The CDR3 region has the DNA TGTGCCAGCACTCGAAGTGGGCTAGCGGGGGGAGTTACCGGGGAGCTGTTTTTT.

This chain connects TRBV6-1 to TRBJ1-2; TRBD1 is a possible D gene (6 bases). CDR1 is MNHNS, CDR2 SASEGT, per germline. V was pared by 6 bases and J by 1 base, with 15 bases between. This CDR3 comprises 15 residues. DNA of the CDR3: TGTGCCAGCAGCCAAGGACAGTCTCTTAACTATGGCTACACCTTC. It yields the protein CASSQGQSLNYGYTF.

CDR3 in amino acids: CASSGIAVSYEQYF. The DNA for the CDR3 is TGTGCCAGCAGTGGCATCGCAGTCTCCTACGAGCAGTACTTC. The chain combines TRBV2 with TRBJ2-7; no reliable D call. V was clipped by 4 bases and J by 0 bases, with 10 bases between them. This CDR3 spans 14 amino acids. Germline values: CDR1 SNHLY, CDR2 FYNNEI.

The chain couples TRBV6-5 to TRBJ2-1; the match to TRBD2 covers 9 bases. This CDR3 is 15 amino acids long. Trimming removed 3 bases from V and 5 bases from J; junction bases left unmatched: 5. The germline gives CDR1 MNHEY, CDR2 SVGAGI. The CDR3 reads CASSYSGGYNNEQFF. The CDR3 DNA reads TGTGCCAGCAGTTATAGCGGGGGATACAACAATGAGCAGTTCTTC.

The chain uses TRBV5-1 and TRBJ1-2; no reliable D call. CDR3 size: 15 residues. The germline gives CDR1 SGHRS, CDR2 YFSETQ. V was pared by 4 bases and J by 4 bases, with 17 bases between. The CDR3 region has the DNA TGCGCCAGCAGCGCCAGCGGGGATTCGGGCTATGGCTACACCTTC. This gives the protein CASSASGDSGYGYTF.

The chain combines TRBV9 with TRBJ2-3; 11 bases are shared with TRBD2. CDR1 is SGDLS and CDR2 is YYNGEE in the germline V gene. CDR3 size: 16 residues. Trimming at V came to 2 bases and at J to 3 bases, leaving 5 bases not matched to a gene. CDR3 residues: CASSVPSGGSTDTQYF. CDR3 in DNA: TGTGCCAGCAGCGTCCCTAGCGGGGGGTCGACAGATACGCAGTATTTT. Complete variable domain (other parts from reference TRBV9 and TRBJ2-3): DSGVTQTPKHLITATGQRVTLRCSPRSGDLSVYWYQQSLDQGLQFLIQYYNGEERAKGNILERFSAQQFPDLHSELNLSSLELGDSALYFCASSVPSGGSTDTQYFGPGTRLTVL.

The sample holds one count of this clone. The chain links TRBV2 to TRBJ2-3, with 10 bases lining up with TRBD2. The germline V gene has CDR1 SNHLY and CDR2 FYNNEI. Trimming took 6 bases from V and 4 from J; bases not matched to a gene: 4. The CDR3 is 14 residues long. In DNA form, the CDR3 reads TGTGCCAGCAGCACTAGCGGGACAGCAGATACGCAGTATTTT. Protein sequence: CASSTSGTADTQYF.

V usage is TRBV2 and J usage is TRBJ1-5, with 8 bases fitting TRBD1. CDR1 is SNHLY, CDR2 FYNNEI, per germline. There are 13 residues in the CDR3. After removal of 7 bases from V and 4 bases from J, the junction contained 3 bases not matched to a gene. In DNA form, the CDR3 reads TGTGCCAGCACGGACAGGGAAAATCAGCCCCAGCATTTT. Encoded protein: CASTDRENQPQHF.

In this sample, this clone turned up many times. This chain connects TRBV29-1 to TRBJ2-3, with TRBD2 matching 7 bases. The CDR3 consists of 14 residues. V gave up 4 bases and J gave up 0 bases; unmatched junction bases: 4. Germline CDR1 is SQVTM and CDR2 is ANQGSEA. This CDR3 is CSVVSRGSTDTQYF. The DNA for the CDR3 is TGCAGCGTTGTCTCGCGGGGGAGCACAGATACGCAGTATTTT.

This chain joins TRBV7-6 and TRBJ1-2; 7 nucleotides match TRBD1. Germline V gene lookup returns CDR1 SGHVS and CDR2 FNYEAQ. J gave up 4 bases and V 0 bases, and 11 bases lay outside the gene matches. This CDR3 has 17 amino acids. CDR3 region: CASSLAWSPRDSYGYTF. The CDR3 bases are TGTGCCAGCAGCTTAGCGTGGTCGCCCCGGGACAGCTATGGCTACACCTTC.

The genes are TRBV14 and TRBJ2-7; 10 bases match TRBD1. Unmatched junction bases numbered 9, after V lost 4 bases and J lost 3 bases. CDR1 and CDR2 from the germline V gene are SGHDN and FVKESK. The CDR3 sequence is 16 residues long. DNA of the CDR3: TGTGCCAGCAGCCTCGACAGGGGGCAGGGAAACTACGAGCAGTACTTC. Its translation: CASSLDRGQGNYEQYF.

The chain combines TRBV3-1 (or the pseudogene TRBV3-2) with TRBJ1-3; no clear D gene. Between the trimmed V and J ends, which lost 4 bases and 1 base, there was a span of 11 bases. Germline V lookup: CDR1 LGHDT, CDR2 YNNKEL (reference sequence). The CDR3 contains 15 residues. The CDR3 nucleotides are TGTGCCAGCAGCCTAAAGCGGGGATCTGGAAACACCATATATTTT. Amino acid sequence: CASSLKRGSGNTIYF.

The CDR3 DNA follows: TGTGCCAGCAGCTTGGGCAGGGGGACGAATTCACCCCTCCACTTT. Its translation is CASSLGRGTNSPLHF. The chain joins TRBV7-3 to TRBJ1-6; TRBD1 agrees at 7 bases. V dropped 3 bases and J dropped 7; count of bases not matched to a gene: 6. Germline V gives CDR1 SGHTA, CDR2 FQGTGA. CDR3 length equals 15 residues.

This chain links TRBV30 with TRBJ1-6, with TRBD1 as a possible D gene (6 bases). Germline loops: CDR1 GTSNPN, CDR2 SVGIG (reference sequence). The V gene lost 4 bases and the J gene lost 6 bases, with 16 bases spanning the gap. The CDR3 extends over 15 amino acids. CDR3 sequence (DNA): TGTGCCTGGAAAGAGAGACAGGTTCTTAATTCACCCCTCCACTTT. Protein: CAWKERQVLNSPLHF.